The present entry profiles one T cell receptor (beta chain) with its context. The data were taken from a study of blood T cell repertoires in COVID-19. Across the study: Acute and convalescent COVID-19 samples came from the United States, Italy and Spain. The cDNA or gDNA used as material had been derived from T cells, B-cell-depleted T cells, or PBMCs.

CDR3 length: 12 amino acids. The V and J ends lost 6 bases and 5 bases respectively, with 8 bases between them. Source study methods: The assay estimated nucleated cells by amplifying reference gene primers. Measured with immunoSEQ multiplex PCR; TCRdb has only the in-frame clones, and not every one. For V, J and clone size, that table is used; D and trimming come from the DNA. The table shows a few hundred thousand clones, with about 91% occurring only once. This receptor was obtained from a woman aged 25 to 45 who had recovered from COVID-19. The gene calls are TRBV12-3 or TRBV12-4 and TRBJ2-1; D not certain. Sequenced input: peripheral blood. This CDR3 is CASRRGDNEQFF. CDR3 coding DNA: TGTGCCAGCAGGCGAGGAGACAATGAGCAGTTCTTC.